The next 8 T cell receptor beta chains were all read from a single sample in a study of metastatic and nonmetastatic thyroid tumors. MiXCR reprocessed the PCR reads for TCRdb. The sample shows about 64,000 clones, approximately 4.1% of them seen only once. Thyroid surgery was preceded by no treatment in any patient. The material sequenced was blood. These receptors were obtained from a female donor with papillary thyroid cancer or a benign thyroid nodule (not recorded which). Some clones in this sample may be carry-over from other donors' samples.

This clone was observed at least ten times. This chain's CDR3 is CASIGVGGNSPLHF. CDR3 bases: TGTGCCAGCATCGGGGTTGGGGGGAATTCACCCCTCCACTTT. This rearrangement joins TRBV6-1 to TRBJ1-6, with D maybe TRBD1 (5 bases). V was cut by 7 bases and J by 7 bases, with 14 bases left in between. The CDR3 is 14 amino acids. Germline CDR1 and CDR2: MNHNS and SASEGT.

This clone was seen ten or more times. The chain carries TRBV10-3 and TRBJ2-3, with TRBD2 identical over 10 bases. The CDR3 has 17 residues. With V trimmed by 2 bases and J by 4 bases, 9 bases remained unmatched. Germline CDR1 is ENHRY and CDR2 is SYGVKD. In DNA, the CDR3 is TGTGCCATCAGTGAGGTGTCTAGCGGGAGCAAGCCAGATACGCAGTATTTT. Translation: CAISEVSSGSKPDTQYF.

This clone has just a few counts. One end of the junction varies from germline; a read error may be responsible. The gene calls are TRBV19 and TRBJ1-5; weak D call: TRBD1 (6 bases). Looked up from germline, CDR1 is LNHDA and CDR2 is SQIVND (reference sequence). This CDR3 has 18 amino acids. The CDR3 sequence: CAGSFRHPGVESNQPQHF. The DNA of the CDR3 is TGTGCCGGTAGTTTCCGCCACCCAGGGGTGGAAAGCAATCAGCCCCAGCATTTT.

This clone was counted a few times. One base away lies a much larger clone, so this may be a sequencing read error. The V and J genes are TRBV5-6 and TRBJ2-7; D unresolved. Germline-derived CDR1 and CDR2 are SGHDT and YYEEEE. CDR3 length equals 12 residues. V was clipped by 2 bases and J by 7 bases, with 10 bases between them. This CDR3 is CASSFPLGEQYF. Written as DNA, the CDR3 is TGTGCCAGCAGCTTTCCCCTGGGGGAGCAGTACTTC.

This clone was detected ten times or more. The chain carries TRBV6-1 and TRBJ2-7, with 13 bases aligning to TRBD2. The V segment lost 6 bases and the J segment 9 bases; nucleotides outside the gene matches: 26. This CDR3 comprises 20 residues. Germline-derived CDR1 and CDR2 are MNHNS and SASEGT. The CDR3 DNA reads as TGTGCCAGCAGACCCACTCCTAAGAGGACTAGCGGGAGTTTTTCCCTAGGGCAGTACTTC. Translated: CASRPTPKRTSGSFSLGQYF.

The sample holds many counts of this clone. A read error may account for a junction end that differs from germline. The CDR3 DNA reads TGTGCCAGTACGAAAGACCGGACAGGGATTAATTCACTCCTCCACTTT. Translation gives CASTKDRTGINSLLHF. This chain connects TRBV19 to TRBJ1-6, with 8 bases fitting TRBD1. The CDR3 is 16 amino acids. The germline V gene has CDR1 LNHDA and CDR2 SQIVND (reference sequence).

Ten or more counts support this clone. The chain has TRBV11-2 and TRBJ2-1; the match to TRBD1 covers 7 bases. The V gene end was trimmed by 0 bases and the J gene end by 12 bases; junction bases not matched to a gene: 8. This CDR3 has 14 amino acids. From germline, CDR1 is SGHAT and CDR2 FQNNGV. The CDR3, as DNA: TGTGCCAGCAGCTTAGATGTCGGGACAGCTCGGCAGTTCTTC. It is translated as CASSLDVGTARQFF.

Many counts were recorded for this clone. The chain combines TRBV7-3 with TRBJ1-1; 8 positions match TRBD1. Germline V gene lookup returns CDR1 SGHTA and CDR2 FQGTGA. V trimming: 5 bases; J trimming: 3 bases; junction bases outside the gene matches: 2. This CDR3 contains 13 residues. CDR3 nucleotide sequence: TGTGCCAGCAGCCCGACAGGGGACACTGAAGCTTTCTTT. Amino acid sequence: CASSPTGDTEAFF.